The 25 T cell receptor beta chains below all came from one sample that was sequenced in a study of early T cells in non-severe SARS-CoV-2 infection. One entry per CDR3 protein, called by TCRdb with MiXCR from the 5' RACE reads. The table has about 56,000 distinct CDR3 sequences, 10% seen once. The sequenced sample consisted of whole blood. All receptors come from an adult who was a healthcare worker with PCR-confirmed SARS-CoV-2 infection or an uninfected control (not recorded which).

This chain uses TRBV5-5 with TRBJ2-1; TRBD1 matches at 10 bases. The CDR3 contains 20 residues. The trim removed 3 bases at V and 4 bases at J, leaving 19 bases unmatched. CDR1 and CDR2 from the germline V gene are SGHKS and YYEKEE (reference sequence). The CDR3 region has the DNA TGTGCCAGCAGCTCCCCGGGACAGGGGCTCTTCGTCCCCTCTTACAATGAGCAGTTCTTC. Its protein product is CASSSPGQGLFVPSYNEQFF.

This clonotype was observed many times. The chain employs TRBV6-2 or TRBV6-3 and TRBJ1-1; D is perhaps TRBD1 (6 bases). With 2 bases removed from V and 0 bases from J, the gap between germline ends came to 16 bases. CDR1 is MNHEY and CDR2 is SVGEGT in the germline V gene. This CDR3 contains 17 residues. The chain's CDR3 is CASSYGGAGYMNTEAFF. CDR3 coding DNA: TGTGCCAGCAGTTACGGGGGCGCGGGATACATGAACACTGAAGCTTTCTTT.

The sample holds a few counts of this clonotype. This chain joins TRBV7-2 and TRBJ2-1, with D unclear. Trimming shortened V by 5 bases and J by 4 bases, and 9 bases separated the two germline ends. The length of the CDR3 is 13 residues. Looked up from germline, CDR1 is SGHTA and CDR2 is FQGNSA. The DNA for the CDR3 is TGTGCCAGCAGCCAATCCTTTTACAATGAGCAGTTCTTC. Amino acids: CASSQSFYNEQFF.

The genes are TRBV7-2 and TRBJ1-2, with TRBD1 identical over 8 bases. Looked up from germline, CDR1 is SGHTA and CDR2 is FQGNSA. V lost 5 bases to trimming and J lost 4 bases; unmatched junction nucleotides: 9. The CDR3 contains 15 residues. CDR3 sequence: CASSLTSGQGYGYTF. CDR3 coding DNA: TGTGCCAGCAGCCTTACATCCGGACAGGGCTATGGCTACACCTTC.

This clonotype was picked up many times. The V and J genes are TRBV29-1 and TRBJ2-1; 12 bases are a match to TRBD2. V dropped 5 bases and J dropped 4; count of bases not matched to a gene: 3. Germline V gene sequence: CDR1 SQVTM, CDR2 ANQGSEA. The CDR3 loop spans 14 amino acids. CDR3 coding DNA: TGCAGCGTTTTGGGACTAGCGGGTTACAATGAGCAGTTCTTC. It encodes CSVLGLAGYNEQFF.

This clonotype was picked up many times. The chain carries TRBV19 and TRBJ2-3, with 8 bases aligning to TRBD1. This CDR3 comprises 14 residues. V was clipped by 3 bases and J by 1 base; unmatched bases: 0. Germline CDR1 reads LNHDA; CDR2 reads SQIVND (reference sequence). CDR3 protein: CASSMTGGTDTQYF. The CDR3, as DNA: TGTGCCAGTAGTATGACAGGGGGCACAGATACGCAGTATTTT.

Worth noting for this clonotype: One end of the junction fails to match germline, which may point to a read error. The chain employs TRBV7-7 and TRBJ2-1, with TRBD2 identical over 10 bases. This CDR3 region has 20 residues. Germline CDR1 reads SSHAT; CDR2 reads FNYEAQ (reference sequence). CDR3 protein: CASSSGPLGVAGGSSNEQFF. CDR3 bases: TGTGCTAGCAGCTCGGGACCTCTTGGAGTAGCGGGAGGATCCTCCAATGAGCAGTTCTTC.

CDR3 region: CSGPIQRLGEQYF. In DNA form, the CDR3 reads TGCAGTGGTCCGATACAACGCCTAGGCGAGCAGTACTTC. The chain links TRBV20-1 to TRBJ2-7; D remains ambiguous. V was cut by 7 bases and J by 6 bases, with 19 bases left in between. CDR1 is DFQATT and CDR2 is SNEGSKA in the germline V gene (reference sequence). This CDR3 spans 13 amino acids.

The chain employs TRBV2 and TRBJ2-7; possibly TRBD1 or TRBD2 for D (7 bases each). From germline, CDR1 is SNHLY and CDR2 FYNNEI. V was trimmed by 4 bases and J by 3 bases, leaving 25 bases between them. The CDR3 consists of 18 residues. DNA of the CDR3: TGTGCCAGCAGTGTCGGCAGGGCCCAGGGGGGGCTGTTCTACGAGCAGTACTTC. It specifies CASSVGRAQGGLFYEQYF.

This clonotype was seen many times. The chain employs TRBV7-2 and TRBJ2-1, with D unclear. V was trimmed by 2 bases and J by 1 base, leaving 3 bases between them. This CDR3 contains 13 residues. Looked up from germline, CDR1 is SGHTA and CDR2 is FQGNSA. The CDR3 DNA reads TGTGCCAGCAGCTTAACTTCCTACAATGAGCAGTTCTTC. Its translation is CASSLTSYNEQFF.

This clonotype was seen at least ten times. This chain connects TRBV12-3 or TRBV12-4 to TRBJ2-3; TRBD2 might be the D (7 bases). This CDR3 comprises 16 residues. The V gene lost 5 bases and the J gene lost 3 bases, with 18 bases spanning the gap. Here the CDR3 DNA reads TGTGCCAGCAGTCCCTGGGAGGGAGGGGGTACAGATACGCAGTATTTT. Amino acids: CASSPWEGGGTDTQYF.

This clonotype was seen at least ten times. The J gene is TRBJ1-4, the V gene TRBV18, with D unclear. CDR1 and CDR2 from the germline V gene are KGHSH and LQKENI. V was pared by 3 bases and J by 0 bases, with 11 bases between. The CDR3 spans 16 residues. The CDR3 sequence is CASSPQFFATNEKLFF. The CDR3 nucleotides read TGTGCCAGCTCACCCCAGTTTTTTGCAACTAATGAAAAACTGTTTTTT. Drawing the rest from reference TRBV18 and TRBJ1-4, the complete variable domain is NAGVMQNPRHLVRRRGQEARLRCSPMKGHSHVYWYRQLPEEGLKFMVYLQKENIIDESGMPKERFSAEFPKEGPSILRIQQVVRGDSAAYFCASSPQFFATNEKLFFGSGTQLSVL.

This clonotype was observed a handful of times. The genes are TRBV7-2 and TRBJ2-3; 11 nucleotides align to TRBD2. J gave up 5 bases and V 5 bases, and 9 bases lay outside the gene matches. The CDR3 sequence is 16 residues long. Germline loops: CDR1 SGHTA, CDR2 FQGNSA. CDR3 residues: CASSLLSGRAGDTQYF. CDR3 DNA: TGTGCCAGCAGCCTTCTTAGCGGGAGGGCTGGAGATACGCAGTATTTT.

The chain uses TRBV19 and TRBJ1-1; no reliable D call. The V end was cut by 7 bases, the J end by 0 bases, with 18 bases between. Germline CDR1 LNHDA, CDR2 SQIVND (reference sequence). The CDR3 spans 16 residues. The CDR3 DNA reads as TGTGCCAGTACCGTTATCGCCCGGGGTTTGAACACTGAAGCTTTCTTT. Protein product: CASTVIARGLNTEAFF.

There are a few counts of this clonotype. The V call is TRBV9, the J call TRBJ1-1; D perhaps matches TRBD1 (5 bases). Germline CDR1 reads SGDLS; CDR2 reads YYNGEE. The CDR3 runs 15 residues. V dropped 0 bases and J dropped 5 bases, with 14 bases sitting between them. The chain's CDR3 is CASSVDPGRGTEAFF. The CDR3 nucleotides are TGTGCCAGCAGCGTAGATCCGGGGCGAGGTACTGAAGCTTTCTTT.

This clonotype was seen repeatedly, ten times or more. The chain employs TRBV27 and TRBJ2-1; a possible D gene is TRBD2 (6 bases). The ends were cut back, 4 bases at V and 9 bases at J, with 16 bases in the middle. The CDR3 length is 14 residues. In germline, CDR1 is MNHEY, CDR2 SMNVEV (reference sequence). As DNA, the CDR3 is TGTGCCAGCAGTTACTTTAGCGGTGAGAGTGAGCAGTTCTTC. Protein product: CASSYFSGESEQFF.

The CDR3 reads CASSGQGNSPLHF. CDR3 in DNA: TGTGCCAGTTCGGGACAGGGGAATTCACCCCTCCACTTT. The chain carries TRBV28 and TRBJ1-6; TRBD1 agrees at 10 bases. The ends lost 9 bases at V and 7 bases at J; junction bases unmatched: 3. The CDR3 spans 13 residues. Germline V gene sequence: CDR1 MDHEN, CDR2 SYDVKM.

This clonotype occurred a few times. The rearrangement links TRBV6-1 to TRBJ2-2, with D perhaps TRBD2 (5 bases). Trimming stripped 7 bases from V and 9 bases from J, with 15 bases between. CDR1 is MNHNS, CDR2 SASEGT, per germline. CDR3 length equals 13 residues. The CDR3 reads CASTRGQARELFF. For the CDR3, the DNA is TGTGCCAGCACCCGAGGGCAGGCCAGGGAGCTGTTTTTT.

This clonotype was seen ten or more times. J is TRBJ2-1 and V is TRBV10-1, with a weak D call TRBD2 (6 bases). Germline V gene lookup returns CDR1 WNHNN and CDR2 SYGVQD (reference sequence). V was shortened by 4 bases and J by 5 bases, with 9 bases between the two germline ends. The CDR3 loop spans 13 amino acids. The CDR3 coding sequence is TGCGCCAGCAGTGCTGGAGGGAACAATGAGCAGTTCTTC. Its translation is CASSAGGNNEQFF.

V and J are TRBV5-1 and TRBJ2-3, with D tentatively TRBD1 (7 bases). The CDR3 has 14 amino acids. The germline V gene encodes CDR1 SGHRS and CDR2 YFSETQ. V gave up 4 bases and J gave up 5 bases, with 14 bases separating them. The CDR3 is CASSTGDSGDTQYF. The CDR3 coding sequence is TGCGCCAGCAGCACGGGGGACAGTGGAGATACGCAGTATTTT.

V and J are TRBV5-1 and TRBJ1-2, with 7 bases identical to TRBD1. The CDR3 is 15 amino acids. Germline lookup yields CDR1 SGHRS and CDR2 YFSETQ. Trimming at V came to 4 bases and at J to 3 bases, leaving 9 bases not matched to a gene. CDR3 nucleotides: TGCGCCAGCAGCACGGGGACAGCAGAGGACTATGGCTACACCTTC. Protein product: CASSTGTAEDYGYTF.

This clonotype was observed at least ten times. The CDR3 is CASSLGFHAHNEQFF. CDR3 bases: TGTGCCAGCAGCTTAGGATTCCACGCACACAATGAGCAGTTCTTC. The rearrangement joins TRBV7-3 to TRBJ2-1; no reliable D call. Trimming left V 2 bases short and J 5 bases short, with 13 bases between. From germline, CDR1 is SGHTA and CDR2 FQGTGA. This CDR3 has 15 residues.

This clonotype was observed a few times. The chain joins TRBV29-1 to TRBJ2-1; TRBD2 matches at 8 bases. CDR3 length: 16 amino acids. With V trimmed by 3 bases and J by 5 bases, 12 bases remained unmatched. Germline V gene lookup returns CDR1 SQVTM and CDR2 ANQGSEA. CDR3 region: CSVEGTTGRADNEQFF. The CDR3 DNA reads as TGCAGCGTTGAGGGAACTACCGGGAGGGCCGACAATGAGCAGTTCTTC.

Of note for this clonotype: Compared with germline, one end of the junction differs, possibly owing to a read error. CDR3 region: CASEGGRHF. In DNA form, the CDR3 reads TGTGCCAGCGAGGGGGGGAGGCATTTT. This sequence joins TRBV6-1 and TRBJ2-3; D is perhaps TRBD2 (7 bases). The CDR3 sequence is 9 residues long. Germline loops: CDR1 MNHNS, CDR2 SASEGT.

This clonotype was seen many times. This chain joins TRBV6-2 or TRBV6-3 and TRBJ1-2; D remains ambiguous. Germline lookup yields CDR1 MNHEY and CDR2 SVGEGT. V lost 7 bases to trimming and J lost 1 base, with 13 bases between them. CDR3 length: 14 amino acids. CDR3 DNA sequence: TGTGCCAGCATAAGACGGGGAAGTAACTATGGCTACACCTTC. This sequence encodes CASIRRGSNYGYTF.